This T cell receptor (beta chain) came from a study of CD4+ T cells in melanoma. Turning to this clone: Its specificity is unknown.

Here immunoSEQ multiplex PCR was the method, and the copy in TCRdb shows in-frame clones only, minus some. The sample gives around 130,000 clones, approximately 91% of which show up once; about 1.5% is in the top ten. The CDR3 is made up of 15 amino acids. Germline CDR1 reads SGHNT; CDR2 reads YYREEE (reference sequence). V was clipped by 4 bases and J by 3 bases; unmatched bases: 8. Study results and limitations: CD8+ T cell, macrophage and B cell function reportedly correlated with neoantigen-specific CD4+ T cells.

V is TRBV5-4 and J is TRBJ2-7; 9 bases line up with TRBD1. This TCR was sampled from a human donor with melanoma. The DNA of the CDR3 is TGTGCCAGCAGCCGAACCGGGACAGGGCTCTACGAGCAGTACTTC. This translates into CASSRTGTGLYEQYF.